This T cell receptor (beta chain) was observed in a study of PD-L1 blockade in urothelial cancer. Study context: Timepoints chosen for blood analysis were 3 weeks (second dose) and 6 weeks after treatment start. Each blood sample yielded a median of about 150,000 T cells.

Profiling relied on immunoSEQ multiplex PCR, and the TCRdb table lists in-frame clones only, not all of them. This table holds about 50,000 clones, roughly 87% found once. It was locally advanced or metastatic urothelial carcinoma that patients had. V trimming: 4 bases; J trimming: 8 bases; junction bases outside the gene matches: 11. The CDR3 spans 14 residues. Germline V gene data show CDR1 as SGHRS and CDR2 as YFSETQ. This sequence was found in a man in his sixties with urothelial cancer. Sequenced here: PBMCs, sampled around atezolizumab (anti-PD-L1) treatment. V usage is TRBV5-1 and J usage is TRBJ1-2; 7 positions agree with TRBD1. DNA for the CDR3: TGCGCCAGCAGCCCCGACAGGGAAGTGCAAGGCTACACCTTC. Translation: CASSPDREVQGYTF.